Each of the 9 T cell receptor beta chains below was sequenced from the same sample in a study of preoperative IRX-2 immunotherapy in early breast cancer (dated by TCRdb to about 2019). In the paper's terms, the treatment or condition label means: preoperative locoregional IRX-2 cytokine immunotherapy. Libraries were built with the immunoSEQ multiplex PCR assay. In TCRdb, the immuneACCESS table is reduced to in-frame sequences with V and J assigned. These tables do not hold every clone; where another copy was compared, an unresolved V gene accounts for under half, and the others remain unexplained. The sample has around 40,000 clones on record, about 95% of them singletons. The biggest ten clones account for around 1.7% of the sample. The source was tumor tissue, collected after IRX-2 immunotherapy. The receptor source for this set is a human donor with breast cancer.

The rearrangement links TRBV5-1 to TRBJ2-2; 10 bases are shared with TRBD1. The V segment lost 1 base and the J segment 5 bases; nucleotides outside the gene matches: 2. Germline values: CDR1 SGHRS, CDR2 YFSETQ. This CDR3 spans 15 amino acids. The CDR3 region has the DNA TGCGCCAGCAGCTTGATGGGACAGGGGACCGGGGAGCTGTTTTTT. This encodes CASSLMGQGTGELFF.

For this clone: At one end the junction does not follow the germline gene, possibly because of a read error. The chain carries TRBV29-1 and TRBJ2-7; D gene ambiguous. Germline CDR1 and CDR2: SQVTM and ANQGSEA. The CDR3 covers 11 residues. In DNA, the CDR3 is TGCAGCGTCGAAGAGGACTACGAGCAGTACTTC. Amino acid sequence: CSVEEDYEQYF.

The count of this clone is one. The CDR3 is CASSRPLAQYPGELFF. In DNA form, the CDR3 reads TGTGCCAGCAGCCGTCCCTTGGCGCAGTACCCCGGGGAGCTGTTTTTT. The chain is built from TRBV4-2 and TRBJ2-2; D unresolved. Germline CDR1 is LGHNA and CDR2 is YNFKEQ. This CDR3 is built from 16 residues. With 4 bases removed from V and 6 bases from J, the gap between germline ends came to 18 bases.

For the CDR3, the DNA is TGTGCCAGTAGTATAGAGACAGGGTGGGCCTACGAGCAGTACTTC. Its protein product is CASSIETGWAYEQYF. The rearrangement joins TRBV19 to TRBJ2-7, with 7 bases fitting TRBD1. Germline loops: CDR1 LNHDA, CDR2 SQIVND (reference sequence). This CDR3 region has 15 residues. The J segment lost 2 bases and the V segment lost 0 bases, leaving 4 bases of the junction unmatched.

The genes are TRBV7-9 and TRBJ2-5, with a tentative D call TRBD1 (5 bases). The CDR3 is made up of 17 amino acids. Trimming removed 2 bases from V and 5 bases from J, with 21 bases in between. Germline-derived CDR1 and CDR2 are SEHNR and FQNEAQ (reference sequence). This CDR3 reads CASSLSKARVRWETQYF. For the CDR3, the DNA is TGTGCCAGCAGCTTATCCAAGGCCAGGGTCAGGTGGGAGACCCAGTACTTC. Looking up the rest from reference TRBV7-9 and TRBJ2-5 gives the full variable domain: DTGVSQNPRHKITKRGQNVTFRCDPISEHNRLYWYRQTLGQGPEFLTYFQNEAQLEKSRLLSDRFSAERPKGSFSTLEIQRTEQGDSAMYLCASSLSKARVRWETQYFGPGTRLLVL.

The rearrangement links TRBV7-2 to TRBJ2-2; tentative D call: TRBD1 (6 bases). The CDR3 consists of 16 residues. V was clipped by 2 bases and J by 5 bases, with 15 bases between them. Germline assignment: CDR1 SGHTA and CDR2 FQGNSA. CDR3 loop: CASSLLLGAGTGELFF. The CDR3 region has the DNA TGTGCCAGCAGCTTATTGCTGGGGGCCGGAACCGGGGAGCTGTTTTTT.

The chain joins TRBV6-7 to TRBJ2-1; TRBD1 is a possible D gene (6 bases). TRBV6-7 is recorded as an ORF, its role being uncertain. V was pared by 9 bases and J by 4 bases, with 22 bases between. There are 16 residues in the CDR3. CDR3 loop: CASLKVWTEDYNEQFF. For the CDR3, the DNA is TGTGCCAGTTTAAAGGTTTGGACAGAAGATTACAATGAGCAGTTCTTC.

The chain has TRBV6-5 and TRBJ2-3; the D gene is possibly TRBD1 (5 bases). The V end was cut by 0 bases, the J end by 1 base, with 8 bases between. Germline CDR1 and CDR2: MNHEY and SVGAGI. This CDR3 contains 15 residues. The chain's CDR3 is CASSYSLGRTDTQYF. The CDR3 region has the DNA TGTGCCAGCAGTTACTCGTTGGGGCGCACAGATACGCAGTATTTT.

The gene calls are TRBV25-1 and TRBJ2-7, with 9 positions matching TRBD1. The germline V gene encodes CDR1 MGHDK and CDR2 SYGVNS. CDR3 length equals 14 residues. The junction had 5 bases not matched to a gene; V was cut back by 6 bases and J by 2 bases. The CDR3 coding sequence is TGTGCCAGCAGGGAGACAGGGGGGGCCTACGAGCAGTACTTC. It specifies CASRETGGAYEQYF.